Each of the 17 T cell receptor beta chains below was sequenced from the same sample in a study of blood T cell repertoires in COVID-19. Repertoires were generated with immunoSEQ multiplex PCR, while TCRdb's copy carries only in-frame clones and drops some. Of 120,000 or so clones in the sample, more than 75% were seen once. Sequencing was performed on peripheral blood. These receptors were obtained from a human donor in a cohort sampled during active COVID-19.

In this sample, this clone turned up once. The CDR3 reads CSATGQPNTEAFF. DNA for the CDR3: TGCAGCGCCACGGGACAGCCGAACACTGAAGCTTTCTTT. This chain joins TRBV29-1 and TRBJ1-1; 7 nucleotides line up with TRBD1. This CDR3 is 13 amino acids long. J lost 1 base, V lost 7 bases, and 6 bases had no gene match. In germline, CDR1 is SQVTM, CDR2 ANQGSEA.

The chain is built from TRBV11-2 and TRBJ2-3; maybe TRBD2 (6 bases). Deletions cut 1 base from V and 1 base from J, with 15 bases between. The CDR3 spans 17 residues. Germline CDR1 is SGHAT and CDR2 is FQNNGV. CDR3: CASSLVVEASGTDTQYF. In nucleotides, the CDR3 is TGTGCCAGCAGCTTAGTGGTTGAGGCTAGCGGCACAGATACGCAGTATTTT.

This clone appeared once. A read error may account for a junction end that differs from germline. The chain links TRBV6-1 to TRBJ1-2; 10 nucleotides line up with TRBD1. Germline CDR1 and CDR2: MNHNS and SASEGT. This CDR3 contains 17 residues. CDR3 residues: CASGDGDRGAEGYGYTF. DNA of the CDR3: TGTGCCAGCGGTGATGGGGACAGGGGCGCGGAGGGCTATGGCTACACCTTC.

This clone was observed once. The V and J genes are TRBV19 and TRBJ1-1, with D maybe TRBD1 (5 bases). The CDR3 sequence is 15 residues long. The germline V gene encodes CDR1 LNHDA and CDR2 SQIVND (reference sequence). V gave up 2 bases and J gave up 1 base, with 11 bases separating them. For the CDR3, the DNA is TGTGCCAGTAGTATAAGTGTGGGGGGGAACACTGAAGCTTTCTTT. Translated: CASSISVGGNTEAFF.

The chain carries TRBV5-6 and TRBJ2-7; no reliable D call. From germline, CDR1 is SGHDT and CDR2 YYEEEE. The CDR3 sequence is 14 residues long. Trimming stripped 0 bases from V and 6 bases from J, with 13 bases between. Here the CDR3 reads CASSLGGSSREQYF. DNA of the CDR3: TGTGCCAGCAGCTTGGGTGGCAGTTCACGCGAGCAGTACTTC.

The CDR3 sequence is CASSFQGGNYGYTF. In DNA form, the CDR3 reads TGTGCCAGCAGTTTTCAGGGCGGAAACTATGGCTACACCTTC. The chain carries TRBV28 and TRBJ1-2, with D possibly being TRBD1 (5 bases). Per germline, CDR1 MDHEN and CDR2 SYDVKM. The CDR3 is 14 amino acids. V lost 3 bases and J 2 bases, leaving 10 bases between the germline ends.

J is TRBJ2-6 and V is TRBV3-1 (or the pseudogene TRBV3-2), with 7 bases identical to TRBD2. The CDR3 extends over 19 amino acids. Germline V lookup: CDR1 LGHDT, CDR2 YNNKEL (reference sequence). With 2 bases clipped from V and 1 base from J, the junction kept 11 bases outside the gene matches. The CDR3 protein is CASSQMTSQRGSGANVLTF. The CDR3 bases are TGTGCCAGCAGCCAAATGACTAGCCAACGTGGGTCTGGGGCCAACGTCCTGACTTTC.

This sequence joins TRBV2 and TRBJ2-7; 8 nucleotides line up with TRBD1. Germline V gene lookup returns CDR1 SNHLY and CDR2 FYNNEI. Germline trimming cut 6 bases from V and 6 bases from J; bases unmatched to any gene: 10. CDR3 length equals 14 residues. CDR3 nucleotides: TGTGCCAGCAGGACAGGGCAGGGGGCCTTCGAGCAGTACTTC. Protein sequence: CASRTGQGAFEQYF.

This sequence joins TRBV4-1 and TRBJ1-5, with 10 bases aligning to TRBD1. V shed 1 base, J shed 4 bases, and the junction held 7 bases outside the gene matches. Germline V gene data show CDR1 as MGHRA and CDR2 as YSYEKL. The length of the CDR3 is 17 residues. The chain's CDR3 is CASSQVAGQGGNQPQHF. Written as DNA, the CDR3 is TGCGCCAGCAGCCAAGTAGCTGGACAGGGGGGAAATCAGCCCCAGCATTTT.

This chain joins TRBV6-1 and TRBJ2-7; a weak D match, TRBD1 (6 bases). Germline-derived CDR1 and CDR2 are MNHNS and SASEGT. The ends were cut back, 3 bases at V and 7 bases at J, with 10 bases in the middle. This CDR3 is built from 12 residues. The CDR3 bases are TGTGCCAGCAGTGAGCCGGGGACAGAGCAGTACTTC. Translation: CASSEPGTEQYF.

The genes are TRBV3-1 (or the pseudogene TRBV3-2) and TRBJ2-1; 7 bases are a match to TRBD1. The V and J ends lost 1 base and 3 bases, in that order; junction bases with no gene match: 3. CDR1 LGHDT and CDR2 YNNKEL come from the germline V gene (reference sequence). This CDR3 is 15 amino acids long. The CDR3 DNA is TGTGCCAGCAGCCAAGGACAGGGACGCTACAATGAGCAGTTCTTC. Protein: CASSQGQGRYNEQFF.

The chain couples TRBV27 to TRBJ2-2, with D tentatively TRBD1 (5 bases). Trimming pared 7 bases from V and 0 bases from J, leaving 18 bases between. This CDR3 spans 17 amino acids. The germline CDR1 and CDR2 sequences are MNHEY and SMNVEV (reference sequence). DNA of the CDR3: TGTGCCAGCACCCGCGCCTGGGGCGTAGCGAACACCGGGGAGCTGTTTTTT. Amino acid sequence: CASTRAWGVANTGELFF.

This clone was seen just once. The V call is TRBV29-1, the J call TRBJ1-1, with D unresolved. CDR3 length equals 10 residues. The V and J ends lost 3 bases and 8 bases respectively, with 7 bases between them. CDR1 and CDR2 (germline): SQVTM, ANQGSEA. CDR3 DNA: TGCAGCGTTGAGAGCCGGGAAGCTTTCTTT. It specifies CSVESREAFF.

The V gene is TRBV5-4, the J gene TRBJ2-5, with TRBD1 matching over 9 bases. V gave up 7 bases and J gave up 9 bases; unmatched junction bases: 22. The CDR3 has 17 residues. Germline values: CDR1 SGHNT, CDR2 YYREEE (reference sequence). The CDR3 loop reads CASGALTRDRVGEAQYF. CDR3 DNA: TGTGCCAGCGGCGCGCTGACCCGGGACAGGGTGGGGGAGGCCCAGTACTTC.

The gene calls are TRBV5-6 and TRBJ2-1; D is unclear. Looked up from germline, CDR1 is SGHDT and CDR2 is YYEEEE. The V end lost 1 base, the J end lost 8 bases, and 10 bases lay between the germline ends. The CDR3 sequence is 13 residues long. For the CDR3, the DNA is TGTGCCAGCAGCTTGTATCCAGTTGATGAGCAGTTCTTC. Translation: CASSLYPVDEQFF.

The chain employs TRBV7-9 and TRBJ1-6; no clear D. Germline values: CDR1 SEHNR, CDR2 FQNEAQ (reference sequence). CDR3 length: 14 amino acids. V was shortened by 1 base and J by 8 bases, with 9 bases between the two germline ends. The chain's CDR3 is CASSLVQRDSPLHF. CDR3 bases: TGTGCCAGCAGCTTAGTACAGAGGGATTCACCCCTCCACTTT.

This chain connects TRBV19 to TRBJ1-4; D is ambiguous. The V gene's germline CDR1 is LNHDA and CDR2 SQIVND (reference sequence). The CDR3 totals 15 residues. Trimming removed 3 bases at V and 2 bases at J, with 10 bases between. CDR3 DNA: TGTGCCAGTAGTATTTCTAGAGGGACTAATGAAAAACTGTTTTTT. This translates into CASSISRGTNEKLFF.